A selection of T cell receptor beta chains follows, all from one sample in a study of OX40 agonist ivuxolimab in advanced cancers. Assay used: immunoSEQ multiplex PCR; TCRdb lists only in-frame clones, some missing. The table has 61,000 or so clones, about 87% seen once. Here the sequenced sample was CD4+ or CD8+ T cells sorted from blood, taken in a trial of the OX40 agonist ivuxolimab. These receptors all stem from an adult with an advanced solid tumor such as melanoma, head and neck, liver or kidney cancer. Both conserved end residues are part of each CDR3. The order of the fields is J gene, V gene, CDR3 protein.

J: TRBJ2-2; V: TRBV2; CDR3: CASRLLAGAGELFF
J: TRBJ1-2; V: TRBV30; CDR3: CAAEGVGYTF
J: TRBJ2-7; V: TRBV5-5; CDR3: CASSLADLKGGYEQYF
J: TRBJ2-1; V: TRBV5-1; CDR3: CASSLVVGLAGESSYNEQFF
J: TRBJ2-7; V: TRBV6-1; CDR3: CASSEVGGLEQYF
J: TRBJ2-5; V: TRBV20-1; CDR3: CSGQIEETQYF
J: TRBJ1-1; V: TRBV6-4; CDR3: CASSEGENTEAFF
J: TRBJ2-1; V: TRBV9; CDR3: CASSVALRRGGGNEQFF
J: TRBJ1-4; V: TRBV4-1; CDR3: CASSQTRGATNEKLFF
J: TRBJ1-1; V: TRBV11-2; CDR3: CASSLGQGNTEAFF
J: TRBJ1-2; V: TRBV7-2; CDR3: CASSLVVGGYTF
J: TRBJ2-2; V: TRBV2; CDR3: CASNLQGRATGELFF
J: TRBJ2-7; V: TRBV10-3; CDR3: CAIRGQGDTYEQYF
J: TRBJ2-1; V: TRBV28; CDR3: CASSSGTNNEQFF
J: TRBJ2-3; V: TRBV20-1; CDR3: CSAELADTQYF
J: TRBJ1-5; V: TRBV28; CDR3: CASSLVEYSNQPQHF